This TCR beta chain came from a study of CD8+ T cells in alopecia areata. Study-level background: C3H/HeJ donors aged roughly 6-12 months with spontaneous alopecia supplied skin grafted onto roughly 6-10-week-old female C3H/HeJ mice.

Sequencing templates came from extracted RNA that was reverse transcribed into cDNA. Sequencing was performed with immunoSEQ multiplex PCR; in TCRdb, only in-frame clones are kept and a portion is missing. Singletons are absent from the sample, which has 250,000 or so clones. On this clone: Mouse gene names and germline throughout. The read terminates 4 residues before the CDR3 end, so the remaining end is supplied by the germline J gene.

Germline V gives CDR1 NNHDY, CDR2 SYVADS. Germline trimming cut 7 bases from V and 1 base from J; bases unmatched to any gene: 5. This CDR3 comprises 14 residues. On the basis of CD4, CD8alpha, NKG2D, NKG2ACE and other markers, pooled cutaneous lymph node cells were sorted. The TCR was taken from a C3H/HeJ mouse with alopecia areata. Strain haplotype (MHC): H2-k. Sequencing used CD4+ T cells sorted from a lymph node. The chain employs TRBV13-3 and TRBJ2-3; 8 bases align to TRBD1. The sequenced part of the CDR3 DNA is TGTGCCAGCCGAAAGGGACAGGGTGCAGAA. This codes for CASRKGQGAE. From start to end, the CDR3 is CASRKGQGAETLYF.